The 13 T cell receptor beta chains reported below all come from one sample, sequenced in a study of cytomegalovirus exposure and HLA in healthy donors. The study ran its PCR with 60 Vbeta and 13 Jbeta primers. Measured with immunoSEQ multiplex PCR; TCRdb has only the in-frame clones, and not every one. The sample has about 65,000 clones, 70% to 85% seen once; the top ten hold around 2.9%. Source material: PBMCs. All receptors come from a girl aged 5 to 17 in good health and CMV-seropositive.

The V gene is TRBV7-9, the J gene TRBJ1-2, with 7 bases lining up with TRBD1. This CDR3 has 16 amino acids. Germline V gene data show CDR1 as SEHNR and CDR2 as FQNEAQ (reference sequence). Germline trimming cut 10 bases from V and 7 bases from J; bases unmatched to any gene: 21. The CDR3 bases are TGTGCCACTGACCTGGGGCCACTCAGGGGGGACGGTGGCTACACCTTC. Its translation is CATDLGPLRGDGGYTF.

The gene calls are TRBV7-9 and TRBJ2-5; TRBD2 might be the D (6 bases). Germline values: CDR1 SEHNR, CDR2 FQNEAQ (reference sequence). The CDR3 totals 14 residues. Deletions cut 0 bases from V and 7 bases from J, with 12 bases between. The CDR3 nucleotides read TGTGCCAGCAGCTTAGCGGGCCAGGGAGGGACCCAGTACTTC. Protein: CASSLAGQGGTQYF.

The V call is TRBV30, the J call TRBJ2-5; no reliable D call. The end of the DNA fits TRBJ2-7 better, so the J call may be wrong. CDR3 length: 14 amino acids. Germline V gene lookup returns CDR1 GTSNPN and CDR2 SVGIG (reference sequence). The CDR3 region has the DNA TGTGCCTGGAGTGTATCTGGCGGAGCCTACGAGCAGTACTTC. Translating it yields CAWSVSGGAYEQYF.

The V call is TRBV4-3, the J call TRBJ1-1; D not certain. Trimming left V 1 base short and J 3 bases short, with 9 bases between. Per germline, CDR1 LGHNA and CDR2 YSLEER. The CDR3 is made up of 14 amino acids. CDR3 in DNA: TGCGCCAGCAGCCAAGGGCTCCCCTACACTGAAGCTTTCTTT. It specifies CASSQGLPYTEAFF.

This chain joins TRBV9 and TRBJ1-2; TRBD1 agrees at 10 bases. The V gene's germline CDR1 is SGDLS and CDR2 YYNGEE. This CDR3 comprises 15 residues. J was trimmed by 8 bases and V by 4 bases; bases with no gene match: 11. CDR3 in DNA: TGTGCCAGCAGCAGAGAGGGGACAGGGGCGGAAGGCTACACCTTC. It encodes CASSREGTGAEGYTF.

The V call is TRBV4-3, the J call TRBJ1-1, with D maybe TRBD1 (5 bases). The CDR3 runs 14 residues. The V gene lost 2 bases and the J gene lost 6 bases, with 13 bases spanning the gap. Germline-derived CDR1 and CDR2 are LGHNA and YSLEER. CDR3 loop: CASSQMTRGAEAFF. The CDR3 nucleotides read TGCGCCAGCAGCCAAATGACACGGGGGGCTGAAGCTTTCTTT.

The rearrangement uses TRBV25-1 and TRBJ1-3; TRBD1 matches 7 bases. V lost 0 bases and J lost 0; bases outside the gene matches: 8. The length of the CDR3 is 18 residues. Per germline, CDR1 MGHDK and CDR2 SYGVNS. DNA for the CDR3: TGTGCCAGCAGTGAATATCCCCGACAGGGCCTCTCTGGAAACACCATATATTTT. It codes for CASSEYPRQGLSGNTIYF.

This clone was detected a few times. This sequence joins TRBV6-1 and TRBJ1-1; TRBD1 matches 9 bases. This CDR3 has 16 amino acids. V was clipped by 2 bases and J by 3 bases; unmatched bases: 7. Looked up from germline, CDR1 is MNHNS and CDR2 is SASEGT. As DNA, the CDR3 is TGTGCCAGCAGTGAATCGAACAGGGGGCGGTACACTGAAGCTTTCTTT. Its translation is CASSESNRGRYTEAFF.

In nucleotides, the CDR3 is TGTGCCAGCAGCTTACCCGGGGGGCGTAGGGAGACCCAGTACTTC. Its protein is CASSLPGGRRETQYF. V is TRBV11-2 and J is TRBJ2-5; tentative D call: TRBD2 (7 bases). The CDR3 is 15 amino acids. With 2 bases removed from V and 5 bases from J, the gap between germline ends came to 15 bases. CDR1 and CDR2 (germline): SGHAT, FQNNGV. Together with reference TRBV11-2 and TRBJ2-5, the CDR3 gives the full variable domain: EAGVAQSPRYKIIEKRQSVAFWCNPISGHATLYWYQQILGQGPKLLIQFQNNGVVDDSQLPKDRFSAERLKGVDSTLKIQPAKLEDSAVYLCASSLPGGRRETQYFGPGTRLLVL.

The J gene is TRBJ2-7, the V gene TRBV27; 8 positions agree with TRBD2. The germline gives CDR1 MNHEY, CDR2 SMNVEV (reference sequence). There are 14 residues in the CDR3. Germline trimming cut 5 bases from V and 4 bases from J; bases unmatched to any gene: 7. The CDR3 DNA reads TGTGCCAGCAGTCCTCAAGCGGGAGCGTACGAGCAGTACTTC. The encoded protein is CASSPQAGAYEQYF.

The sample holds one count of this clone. CDR3 protein: CASNPQGNTEAFF. CDR3 nucleotide sequence: TGCGCCAGCAACCCACAGGGGAACACTGAAGCTTTCTTT. The chain links TRBV5-1 to TRBJ1-1; weak D call: TRBD1 (6 bases). Trimming cost V 6 bases and J 1 base, with 10 bases left between them. Germline-derived CDR1 and CDR2 are SGHRS and YFSETQ. The CDR3 extends over 13 amino acids.

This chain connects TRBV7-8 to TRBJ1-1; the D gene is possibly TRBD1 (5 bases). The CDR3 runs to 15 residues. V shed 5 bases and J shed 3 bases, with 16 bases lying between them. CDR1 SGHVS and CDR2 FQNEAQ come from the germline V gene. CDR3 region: CASSVPGFPDTEAFF. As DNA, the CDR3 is TGTGCCAGCAGCGTTCCAGGGTTCCCGGACACTGAAGCTTTCTTT. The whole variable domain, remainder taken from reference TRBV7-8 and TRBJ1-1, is GAGVSQSPRYKVAKRGQDVALRCDPISGHVSLFWYQQALGQGPEFLTYFQNEAQLDKSGLPSDRFFAERPEGSVSTLKIQRTQQEDSAVYLCASSVPGFPDTEAFFGQGTRLTVV.

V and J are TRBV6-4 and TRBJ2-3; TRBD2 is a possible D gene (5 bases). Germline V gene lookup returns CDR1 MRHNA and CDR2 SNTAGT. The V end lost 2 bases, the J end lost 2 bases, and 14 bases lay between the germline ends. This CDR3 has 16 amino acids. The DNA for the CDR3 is TGTGCCAGCAGTGACAAGAGCGGAGCTTACACAGATACGCAGTATTTT. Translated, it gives CASSDKSGAYTDTQYF.